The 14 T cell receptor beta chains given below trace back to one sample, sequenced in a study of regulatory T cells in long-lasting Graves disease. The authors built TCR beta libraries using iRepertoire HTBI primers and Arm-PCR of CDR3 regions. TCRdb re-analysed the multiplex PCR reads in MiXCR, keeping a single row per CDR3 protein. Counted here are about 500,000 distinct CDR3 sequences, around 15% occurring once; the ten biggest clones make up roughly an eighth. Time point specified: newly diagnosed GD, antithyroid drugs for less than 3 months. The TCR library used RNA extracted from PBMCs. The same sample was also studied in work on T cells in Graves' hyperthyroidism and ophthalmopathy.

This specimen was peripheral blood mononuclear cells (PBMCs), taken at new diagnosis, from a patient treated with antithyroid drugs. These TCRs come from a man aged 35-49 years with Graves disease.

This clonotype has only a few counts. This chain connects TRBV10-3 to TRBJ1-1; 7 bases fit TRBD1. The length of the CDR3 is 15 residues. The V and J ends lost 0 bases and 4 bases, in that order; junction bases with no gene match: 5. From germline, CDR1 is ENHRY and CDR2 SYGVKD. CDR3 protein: CAISESMPGGTEAFF. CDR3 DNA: TGTGCCATCAGTGAGTCGATGCCAGGGGGCACTGAAGCTTTCTTT.

The CDR3 DNA reads TGCGCCAGCAGCCAAACCCCAGGGACGGGGGAGACCCAGTACTTC. Amino acid sequence: CASSQTPGTGETQYF. This chain joins TRBV5-1 and TRBJ2-5, with D possibly being TRBD1 or TRBD2 (5 bases each). The germline gives CDR1 SGHRS, CDR2 YFSETQ. V was pared by 4 bases and J by 5 bases, with 18 bases between. The CDR3 runs to 15 residues.

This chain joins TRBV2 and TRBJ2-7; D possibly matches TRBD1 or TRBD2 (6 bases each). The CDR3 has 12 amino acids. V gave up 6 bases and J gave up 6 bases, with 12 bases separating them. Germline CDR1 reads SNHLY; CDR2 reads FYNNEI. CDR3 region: CASRRGAAEQYF. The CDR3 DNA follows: TGTGCCAGCAGGAGGGGGGCGGCCGAGCAGTACTTC.

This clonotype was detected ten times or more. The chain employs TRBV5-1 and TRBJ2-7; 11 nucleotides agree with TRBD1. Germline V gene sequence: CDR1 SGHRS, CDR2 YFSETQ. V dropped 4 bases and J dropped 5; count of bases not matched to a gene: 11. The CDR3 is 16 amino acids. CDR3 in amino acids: CASSVPRDRGDHEQYF. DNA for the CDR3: TGCGCCAGCAGCGTCCCCCGGGACAGGGGGGACCACGAGCAGTACTTC.

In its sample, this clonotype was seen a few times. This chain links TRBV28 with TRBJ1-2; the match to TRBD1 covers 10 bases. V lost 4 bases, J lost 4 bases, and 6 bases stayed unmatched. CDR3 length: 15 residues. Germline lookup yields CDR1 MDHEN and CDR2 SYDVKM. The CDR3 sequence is CASSSGQGVPYGYTF. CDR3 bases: TGTGCCAGCAGTTCAGGACAGGGGGTGCCCTATGGCTACACCTTC.

CDR3 in amino acids: CASSLSREALRGQYF. For the CDR3, the DNA is TGTGCCAGCAGCTTGTCCAGAGAGGCTTTGCGGGGGCAGTACTTC. V is TRBV5-6 and J is TRBJ2-3, with D maybe TRBD2 (6 bases). Matching the DNA end better, TRBJ2-7 makes the J call doubtful. The CDR3 is 15 residues long. In germline, CDR1 is SGHDT, CDR2 YYEEEE.

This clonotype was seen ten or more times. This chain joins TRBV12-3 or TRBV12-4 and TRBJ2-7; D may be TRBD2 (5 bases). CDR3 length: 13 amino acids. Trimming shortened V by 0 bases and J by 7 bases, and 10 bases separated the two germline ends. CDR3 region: CASSLASPGEQYF. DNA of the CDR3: TGTGCCAGCAGTTTAGCCTCCCCGGGGGAGCAGTACTTC.

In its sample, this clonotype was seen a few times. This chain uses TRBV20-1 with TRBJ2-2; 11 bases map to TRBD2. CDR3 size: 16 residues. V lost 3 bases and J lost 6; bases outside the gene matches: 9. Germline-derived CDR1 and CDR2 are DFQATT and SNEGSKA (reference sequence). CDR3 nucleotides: TGCAGTGCTAGGGTTTGGCTAGCGGGAGGTCCCGGGGAGCTGTTTTTT. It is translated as CSARVWLAGGPGELFF.

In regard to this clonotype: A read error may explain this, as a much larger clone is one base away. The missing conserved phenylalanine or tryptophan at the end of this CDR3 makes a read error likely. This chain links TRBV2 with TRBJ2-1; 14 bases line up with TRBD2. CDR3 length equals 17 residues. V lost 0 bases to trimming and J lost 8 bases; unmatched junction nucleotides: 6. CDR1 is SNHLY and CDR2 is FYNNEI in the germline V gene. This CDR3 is CASSEALTSGRADEQFL. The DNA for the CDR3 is TGTGCCAGCAGTGAAGCTCTGACTAGCGGGAGGGCCGATGAGCAGTTCTTA.

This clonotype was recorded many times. CDR3 in amino acids: CASSRDKNTEAFF. Written as DNA, the CDR3 is TGTGCCAGCAGTAGAGACAAGAACACTGAAGCTTTCTTT. The chain has TRBV2 and TRBJ1-1, with unresolved D. Germline V lookup: CDR1 SNHLY, CDR2 FYNNEI. The CDR3 length is 13 residues. Trimming cost V 5 bases and J 1 base, with 8 bases left between them.

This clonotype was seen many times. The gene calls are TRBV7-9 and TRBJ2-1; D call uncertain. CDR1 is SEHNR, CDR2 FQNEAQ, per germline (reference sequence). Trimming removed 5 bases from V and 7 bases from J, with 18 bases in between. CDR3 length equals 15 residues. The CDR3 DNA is TGTGCCAGCAGCCCCAAGCGCCGGGTGGGGAATGAGCAGTTCTTC. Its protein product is CASSPKRRVGNEQFF.

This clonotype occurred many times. Written as DNA, the CDR3 is TGTGCCAGCAGCCCGGGACCCGGGCTAGAGACCCAGTACTTC. It codes for CASSPGPGLETQYF. The chain combines TRBV7-3 with TRBJ2-5; D may be TRBD1 or TRBD2 (5 bases each). V gave up 5 bases and J gave up 4 bases, with 14 bases separating them. This CDR3 is 14 amino acids long. Germline V gene data show CDR1 as SGHTA and CDR2 as FQGTGA.

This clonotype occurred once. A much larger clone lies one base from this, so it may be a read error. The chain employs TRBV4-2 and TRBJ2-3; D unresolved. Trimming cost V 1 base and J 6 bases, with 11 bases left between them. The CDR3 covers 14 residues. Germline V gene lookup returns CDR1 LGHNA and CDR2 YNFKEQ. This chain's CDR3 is CASSQGGIRDTQYF. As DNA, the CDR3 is TGTGCCAGCAGCCAAGGAGGTATACGGGATACGCAGTATTTT.

The CDR3 DNA is TGTGCCAGCAGCCATGGCTGGGCCGCCGAGACCCAGTACTTC. Its translation is CASSHGWAAETQYF. This chain uses TRBV4-2 with TRBJ2-5; no clear D gene. V lost 3 bases and J lost 5, with 13 bases in between. The CDR3 loop spans 14 amino acids. Germline values: CDR1 LGHNA, CDR2 YNFKEQ.